This TCR beta chain is from a study of CD8 T cells in ankylosing spondylitis. Findings and caveats of the study: Past studies reported some motif variants in reactive arthritis synovial fluid and blood. Within matched ankylosing spondylitis synovial fluid, disease-linked clones were reportedly significantly enriched. A TCR beta motif made of eight highly homologous variants seemed typical of ankylosing spondylitis blood.

As for this clonotype: The antigen is not known.

Quantitative molecular-barcoded 5'-RACE generated the TCR beta libraries. TCRdb re-derived calls from the 5' RACE reads in MiXCR, one entry per CDR3 protein. This sample has around 490,000 distinct CDR3 sequences; over 4% occur once, and the top ten carry approximately 3.5%. This CDR3 contains 14 residues. Germline CDR1 is SGHVS and CDR2 is FNYEAQ. Between the trimmed V and J ends, which lost 7 bases and 6 bases, there was a span of 19 bases. This chain uses TRBV7-6 with TRBJ2-7; tentatively, D is TRBD2 (6 bases). The origin of this receptor is a male donor with ankylosing spondylitis. The sample was blood, either unsorted or a sorted T cell fraction (not recorded which). Here the CDR3 DNA reads TGTGCCAGCACCTTGAGGGACTCACTGGGCGAGCAGTACTTC. It yields the protein CASTLRDSLGEQYF.